These 3 T cell receptor beta chains were sequenced from one sample in a study of shared clonotypes between healthy human individuals. This table comes from immunoSEQ multiplex PCR, and its TCRdb copy is limited to in-frame clones, with some not included. The sample carries 1.5 million to 1.9 million clones, approximately 98% recorded once. Sequencing used naive CD4+ T cells sorted from blood. Subset meaning: CD45RA+ positively selected. These receptors were obtained from a man aged 25-45 years in good health.

This clone was found once. The V call is TRBV5-1, the J call TRBJ2-7, with 8 bases lining up with TRBD1. The CDR3 is 15 residues long. Germline V lookup: CDR1 SGHRS, CDR2 YFSETQ. Losses at the gene ends were 4 bases for V and 3 bases for J; bases not matched to a gene: 9. CDR3 coding DNA: TGCGCCAGCAGCGCGACAGGGGTCTCAAGCTACGAGCAGTACTTC. Its translation: CASSATGVSSYEQYF.

The chain is built from TRBV28 and TRBJ1-1, with 9 bases aligning to TRBD1. Germline CDR1 MDHEN, CDR2 SYDVKM. The CDR3 is made up of 19 amino acids. Losses at the gene ends were 3 bases for V and 4 bases for J; bases not matched to a gene: 18. The CDR3 region has the DNA TGTGCCAGCAGTTTGTACGTTAGGACAGGGGACCCCGGGGTCACTGAAGCTTTCTTT. This encodes CASSLYVRTGDPGVTEAFF.

The chain links TRBV7-9 to TRBJ1-5; D gene unclear. V lost 3 bases and J lost 7, with 1 base in between. Germline loops: CDR1 SEHNR, CDR2 FQNEAQ (reference sequence). The CDR3 consists of 10 residues. CDR3 bases: TGTGCCAGCAGCTTCCAGCCCCAGCATTTT. It translates to CASSFQPQHF.